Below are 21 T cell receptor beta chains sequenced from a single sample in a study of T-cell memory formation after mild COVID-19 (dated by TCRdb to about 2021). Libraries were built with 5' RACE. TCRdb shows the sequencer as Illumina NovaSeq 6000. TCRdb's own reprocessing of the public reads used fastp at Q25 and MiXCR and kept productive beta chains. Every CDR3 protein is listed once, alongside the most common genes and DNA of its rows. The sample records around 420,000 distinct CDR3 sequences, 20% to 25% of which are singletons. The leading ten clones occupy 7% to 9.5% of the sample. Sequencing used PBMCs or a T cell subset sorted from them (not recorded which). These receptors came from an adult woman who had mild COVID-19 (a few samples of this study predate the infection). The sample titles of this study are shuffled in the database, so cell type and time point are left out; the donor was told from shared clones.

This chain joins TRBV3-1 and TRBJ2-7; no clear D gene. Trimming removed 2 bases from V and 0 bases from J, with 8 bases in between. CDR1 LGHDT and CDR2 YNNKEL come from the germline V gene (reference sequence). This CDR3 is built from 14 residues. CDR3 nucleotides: TGTGCCAGCAGCCAAATCTGGAGCTCCTACGAGCAGTACTTC. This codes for CASSQIWSSYEQYF.

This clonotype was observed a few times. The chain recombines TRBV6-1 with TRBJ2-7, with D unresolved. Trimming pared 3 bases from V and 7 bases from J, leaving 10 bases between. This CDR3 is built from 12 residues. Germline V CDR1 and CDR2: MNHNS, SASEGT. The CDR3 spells CASSEYYQEQYF. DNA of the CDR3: TGTGCCAGCAGTGAGTACTACCAGGAGCAGTACTTC.

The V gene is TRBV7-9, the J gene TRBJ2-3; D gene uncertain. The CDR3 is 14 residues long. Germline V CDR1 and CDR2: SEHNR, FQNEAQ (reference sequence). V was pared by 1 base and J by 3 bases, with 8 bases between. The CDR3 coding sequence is TGTGCCAGCAGCTTAGATCCCGAGACAGATACGCAGTATTTT. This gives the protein CASSLDPETDTQYF.

The CDR3 region is CASSLEDRVNTEAFF. The CDR3 DNA sequence: TGTGCCAGCAGTTTAGAAGACAGGGTGAACACTGAAGCTTTCTTT. The chain has TRBV12-3 or TRBV12-4 and TRBJ1-1; 7 bases line up with TRBD1. The junction had 2 bases not matched to a gene; V was cut back by 1 base and J by 0 bases. The CDR3 runs to 15 residues.

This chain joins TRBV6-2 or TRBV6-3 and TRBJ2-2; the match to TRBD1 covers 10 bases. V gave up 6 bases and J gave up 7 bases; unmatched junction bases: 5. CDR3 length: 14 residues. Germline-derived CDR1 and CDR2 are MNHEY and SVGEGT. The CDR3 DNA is TGTGCCAGCAGAAAGACAGGGGGCATCGGGGAGCTGTTTTTT. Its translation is CASRKTGGIGELFF.

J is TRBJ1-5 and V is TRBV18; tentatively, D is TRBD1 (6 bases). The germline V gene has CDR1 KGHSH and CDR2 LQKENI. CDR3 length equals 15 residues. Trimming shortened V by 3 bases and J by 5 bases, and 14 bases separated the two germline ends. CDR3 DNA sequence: TGTGCCAGCTCACCGGGACAAATATCCCATCAGCCCCAGCATTTT. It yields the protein CASSPGQISHQPQHF.

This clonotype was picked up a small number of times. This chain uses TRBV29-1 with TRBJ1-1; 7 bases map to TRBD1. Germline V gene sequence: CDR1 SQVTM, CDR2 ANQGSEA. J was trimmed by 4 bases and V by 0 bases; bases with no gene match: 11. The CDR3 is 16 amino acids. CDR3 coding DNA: TGCAGCGTTGAAGATTTTGCAGGGGGATTGTTCACTGAAGCTTTCTTT. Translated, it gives CSVEDFAGGLFTEAFF.

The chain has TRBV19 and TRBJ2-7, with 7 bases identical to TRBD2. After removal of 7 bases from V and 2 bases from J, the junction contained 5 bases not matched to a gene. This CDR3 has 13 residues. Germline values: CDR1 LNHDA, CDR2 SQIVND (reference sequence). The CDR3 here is CASKLAGTYEQYF. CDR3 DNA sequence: TGTGCCAGTAAGTTAGCGGGCACCTACGAGCAGTACTTC. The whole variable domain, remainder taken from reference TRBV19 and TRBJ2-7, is DGGITQSPKYLFRKEGQNVTLSCEQNLNHDAMYWYRQDPGQGLRLIYYSQIVNDFQKGDIAEGYSVSREKKESFPLTVTSAQKNPTAFYLCASKLAGTYEQYFGPGTRLTVT.

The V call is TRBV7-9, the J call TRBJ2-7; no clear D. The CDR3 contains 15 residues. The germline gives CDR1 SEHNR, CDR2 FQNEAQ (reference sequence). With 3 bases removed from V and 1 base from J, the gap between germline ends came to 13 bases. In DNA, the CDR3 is TGTGCCAGCAGCTTCAGTAATTCCCCGTCCTACGAGCAGTACTTC. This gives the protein CASSFSNSPSYEQYF.

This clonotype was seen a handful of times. CDR3 nucleotides: TGTGCCAGCAGCGAAGGTGGCAGGGGTAATTCACCCCTCCACTTT. Protein: CASSEGGRGNSPLHF. This chain links TRBV13 with TRBJ1-6; D is possibly TRBD1 (6 bases). There are 15 residues in the CDR3. Germline CDR1 reads PRHDT; CDR2 reads FYEKMQ (reference sequence). V gave up 5 bases and J gave up 6 bases, with 14 bases separating them.

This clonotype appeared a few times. The CDR3 is CASSSWTGGNQPQHF. The CDR3 DNA reads as TGTGCCAGCAGCTCCTGGACAGGGGGGAATCAGCCCCAGCATTTT. The chain employs TRBV7-9 and TRBJ1-5; 10 positions agree with TRBD1. Per germline, CDR1 SEHNR and CDR2 FQNEAQ (reference sequence). This CDR3 comprises 15 residues. With V trimmed by 4 bases and J by 4 bases, 4 bases remained unmatched.

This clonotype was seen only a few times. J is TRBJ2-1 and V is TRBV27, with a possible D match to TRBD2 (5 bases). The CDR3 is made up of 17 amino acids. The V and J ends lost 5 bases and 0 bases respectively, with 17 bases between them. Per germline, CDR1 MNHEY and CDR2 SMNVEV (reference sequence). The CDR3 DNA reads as TGTGCCAGCAGTCCCAGACTAATTCCTGGCTCCTACAATGAGCAGTTCTTC. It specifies CASSPRLIPGSYNEQFF.

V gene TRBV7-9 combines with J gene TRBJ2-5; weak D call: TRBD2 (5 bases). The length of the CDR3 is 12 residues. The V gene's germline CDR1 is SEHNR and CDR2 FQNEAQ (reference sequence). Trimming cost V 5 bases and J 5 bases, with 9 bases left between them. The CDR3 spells CASSAQRETQYF. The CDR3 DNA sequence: TGTGCCAGCAGCGCGCAGCGGGAGACCCAGTACTTC.

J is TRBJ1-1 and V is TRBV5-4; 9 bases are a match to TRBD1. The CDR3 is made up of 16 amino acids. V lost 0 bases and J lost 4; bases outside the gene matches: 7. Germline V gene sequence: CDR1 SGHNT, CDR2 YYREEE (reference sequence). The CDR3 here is CASSLGPGQGSTEAFF. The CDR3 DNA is TGTGCCAGCAGCTTGGGGCCTGGACAGGGGAGCACTGAAGCTTTCTTT.

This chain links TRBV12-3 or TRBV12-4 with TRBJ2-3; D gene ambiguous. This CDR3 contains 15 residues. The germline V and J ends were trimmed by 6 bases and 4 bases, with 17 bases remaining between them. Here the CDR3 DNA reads TGTGCCAGCAGGCTACAGAGGACCACAGCAGATACGCAGTATTTT. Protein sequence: CASRLQRTTADTQYF.

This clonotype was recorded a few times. CDR3 loop: CASRGQENSPLHF. The CDR3 DNA reads as TGTGCCAGCAGGGGACAGGAGAATTCACCCCTCCACTTT. J is TRBJ1-6 and V is TRBV12-3 or TRBV12-4, with 8 bases matching TRBD1. This CDR3 spans 13 amino acids. The V segment lost 6 bases and the J segment 7 bases; nucleotides outside the gene matches: 2.

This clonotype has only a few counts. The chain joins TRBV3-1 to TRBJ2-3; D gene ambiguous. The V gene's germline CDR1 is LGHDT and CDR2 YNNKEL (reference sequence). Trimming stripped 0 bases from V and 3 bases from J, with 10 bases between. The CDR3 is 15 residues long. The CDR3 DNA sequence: TGTGCCAGCAGCCAAGATCTCCAGGCGACAGATACGCAGTATTTT. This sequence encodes CASSQDLQATDTQYF.

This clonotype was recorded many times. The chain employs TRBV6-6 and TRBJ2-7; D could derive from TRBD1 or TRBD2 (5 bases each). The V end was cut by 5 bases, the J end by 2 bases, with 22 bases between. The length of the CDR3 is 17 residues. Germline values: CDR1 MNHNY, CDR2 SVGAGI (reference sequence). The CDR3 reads CASSLPNRDQRAYEQYF. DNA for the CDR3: TGTGCCAGCAGTCTACCGAACCGGGACCAGAGGGCCTACGAGCAGTACTTC.

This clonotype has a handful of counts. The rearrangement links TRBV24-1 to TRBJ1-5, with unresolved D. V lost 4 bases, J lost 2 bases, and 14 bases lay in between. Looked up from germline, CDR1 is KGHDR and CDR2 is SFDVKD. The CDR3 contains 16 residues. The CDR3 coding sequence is TGTGCCACCAGTGACCGTTGGGGAACGGGCAATCAGCCCCAGCATTTT. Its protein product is CATSDRWGTGNQPQHF.

CDR3: CASSPGSDQPQHF. DNA of the CDR3: TGTGCCAGCAGCCCAGGATCCGATCAGCCCCAGCATTTT. The chain carries TRBV5-8 and TRBJ1-5; D is unclear. Trimming shortened V by 4 bases and J by 5 bases, and 10 bases separated the two germline ends. The CDR3 has 13 residues. Germline values: CDR1 SGHTS, CDR2 YDEGEE.

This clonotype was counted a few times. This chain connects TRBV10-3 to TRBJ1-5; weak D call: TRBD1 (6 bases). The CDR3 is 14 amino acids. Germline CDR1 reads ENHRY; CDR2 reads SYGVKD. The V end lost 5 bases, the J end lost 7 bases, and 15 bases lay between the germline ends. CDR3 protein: CAISFRQEGQPQHF. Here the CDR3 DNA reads TGTGCCATCAGTTTCCGACAGGAAGGGCAGCCCCAGCATTTT.